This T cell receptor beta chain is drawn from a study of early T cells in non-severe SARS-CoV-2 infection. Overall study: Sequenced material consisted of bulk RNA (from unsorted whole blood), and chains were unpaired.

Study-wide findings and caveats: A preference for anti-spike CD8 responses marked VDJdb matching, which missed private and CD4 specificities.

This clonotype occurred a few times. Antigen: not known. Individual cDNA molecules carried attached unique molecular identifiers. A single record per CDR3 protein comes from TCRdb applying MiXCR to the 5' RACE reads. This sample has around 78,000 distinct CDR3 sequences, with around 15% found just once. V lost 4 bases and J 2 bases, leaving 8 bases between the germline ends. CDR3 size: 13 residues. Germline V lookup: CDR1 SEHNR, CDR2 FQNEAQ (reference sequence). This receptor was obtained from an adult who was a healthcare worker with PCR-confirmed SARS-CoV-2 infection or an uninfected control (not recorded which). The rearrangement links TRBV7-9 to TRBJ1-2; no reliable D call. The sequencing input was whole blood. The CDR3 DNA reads TGTGCCAGCAGCTCAAGGCCCAACTATGGCTACACCTTC. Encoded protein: CASSSRPNYGYTF. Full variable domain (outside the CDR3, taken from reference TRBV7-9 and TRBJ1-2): DTGVSQNPRHKITKRGQNVTFRCDPISEHNRLYWYRQTLGQGPEFLTYFQNEAQLEKSRLLSDRFSAERPKGSFSTLEIQRTEQGDSAMYLCASSSRPNYGYTFGSGTRLTVV.